This TCR beta chain is from a study of T cell changes during pregnancy in multiple sclerosis. Trimming pared 1 base from V and 1 base from J, leaving 13 bases between. Germline lookup yields CDR1 SEHNR and CDR2 FQNEAQ (reference sequence). The CDR3 loop spans 16 amino acids. The repertoire was sequenced with immunoSEQ multiplex PCR; TCRdb's copy has only in-frame clones and lacks some. The sample has about 75,000 clones; 89% are singletons. The chain combines TRBV7-9 with TRBJ1-1; no firm D call. Sequences were derived from peripheral blood, sampled in the first trimester of pregnancy. The sequence was obtained from a female donor in good health, enrolled as a control in a pregnancy study. The CDR3 DNA sequence: TGTGCCAGCAGCTTAGAATTGAGGCGGCCGAACACTGAAGCTTTCTTT. Protein: CASSLELRRPNTEAFF.